Listed here is a single TCR beta chain. Its target is unknown. This record comes from a study of T-cell memory formation after mild COVID-19. Across the study: TCR clusters largely stayed donor specific.

TCR alpha and TCR beta cDNA libraries carrying sample barcodes and UMIs were produced by 5'RACE using constant-segment primers. Each CDR3 protein gets one entry after TCRdb re-called the 5' RACE reads with MiXCR. The sample holds roughly 150,000 distinct CDR3 sequences, around 13% seen once. General study results and limits: That cross-reactive memory joined was suggested by some responding clones appearing in pre-infection memory. Among contracting clones, CD4+ were mainly CM/EM and CD8+ enriched in EMRA.

This receptor was identified in an adult woman who had mild COVID-19 (a few samples of this study predate the infection). Cell type and time point are not known. Sequencing was carried out using PBMCs or a T cell subset sorted from them (not recorded which).

For the CDR3, the DNA is TGTGCCAGCAGCCCTCTCGATCCTAGACTAGCGGGATCGGGGGAGACCCAGTACTTC. As protein: CASSPLDPRLAGSGETQYF. This chain links TRBV7-8 with TRBJ2-5; 11 nucleotides line up with TRBD2. The trim removed 5 bases at V and 5 bases at J, leaving 19 bases unmatched. Per the germline V gene, CDR1 is SGHVS and CDR2 is FQNEAQ. This CDR3 contains 19 residues.